These 28 T cell receptor beta chains came from one sample sequenced in a study of somatic mutations in cytotoxic T cells in rheumatoid arthritis. Produced via immunoSEQ multiplex PCR; TCRdb's table is partial and in-frame only. The profile shows about 10,000 clones, more than 70% of them singletons. The sample was CD8+ T cells sorted from blood. The source of these receptors is an adult with rheumatoid arthritis.

This clone was found a few times. The V call is TRBV28, the J call TRBJ1-1; D is ambiguous. Trimming took off 5 bases at V and 6 bases at J, with 13 bases between the two ends. The CDR3 is 13 residues long. Germline V gene sequence: CDR1 MDHEN, CDR2 SYDVKM. Here the CDR3 DNA reads TGTGCCAGCAGTCCAAGGATTCTACCTGAAGCTTTCTTT. This sequence encodes CASSPRILPEAFF.

The CDR3 loop reads CASSLWGGSYQPQHF. The CDR3 coding sequence is TGTGCCAGCAGCTTGTGGGGGGGTTCATATCAGCCCCAGCATTTT. The rearrangement links TRBV5-6 to TRBJ1-5, with D possibly TRBD1 on 5 matching bases. This CDR3 spans 15 amino acids. Germline CDR1 reads SGHDT; CDR2 reads YYEEEE. Trimming stripped 1 base from V and 5 bases from J, with 13 bases between.

The J gene is TRBJ2-1, the V gene TRBV9, with TRBD1 matching 7 bases. The CDR3 has 16 amino acids. Germline CDR1 reads SGDLS; CDR2 reads YYNGEE. The junction had 9 bases not matched to a gene; V was cut back by 2 bases and J by 4 bases. CDR3 in amino acids: CASSVTGEDFYNEQFF. Here the CDR3 DNA reads TGTGCCAGCAGCGTCACAGGGGAAGACTTTTACAATGAGCAGTTCTTC. Looking up the rest from reference TRBV9 and TRBJ2-1 gives the full variable domain: DSGVTQTPKHLITATGQRVTLRCSPRSGDLSVYWYQQSLDQGLQFLIQYYNGEERAKGNILERFSAQQFPDLHSELNLSSLELGDSALYFCASSVTGEDFYNEQFFGPGTRLTVL.

The chain combines TRBV11-2 with TRBJ1-2; 7 bases align to TRBD1. V shed 5 bases and J 4 bases; nucleotides not matched to a gene: 4. From germline, CDR1 is SGHAT and CDR2 FQNNGV. The CDR3 runs 13 residues. In DNA form, the CDR3 reads TGTGCCAGCAGCGGGGACAGCTCCTATGGCTACACCTTC. Its protein is CASSGDSSYGYTF.

The chain joins TRBV13 to TRBJ1-2; D not certain. Per germline, CDR1 PRHDT and CDR2 FYEKMQ (reference sequence). This CDR3 has 14 amino acids. V was shortened by 2 bases and J by 0 bases, with 7 bases between the two germline ends. CDR3 in DNA: TGTGCCAGCAGCTTAAGCAGGACTAACTATGGCTACACCTTC. Amino acids: CASSLSRTNYGYTF.

This clone turned up a few times. The chain couples TRBV23-1 to TRBJ1-3; D gene uncertain. TRBV23-1 is an ORF, and what it does is uncertain. CDR3 size: 15 residues. V shed 0 bases and J shed 2 bases, with 8 bases lying between them. The CDR3 nucleotides read TGCGCCAGCAGTCAATCAGGGTTCGCTGGAAACACCATATATTTT. Translation gives CASSQSGFAGNTIYF.

Judged by abundance, this clone is medium-sized. The chain carries TRBV10-1 and TRBJ1-4; TRBD1 agrees at 8 bases. CDR1 is WNHNN, CDR2 SYGVQD, per germline (reference sequence). V lost 5 bases to trimming and J lost 8 bases; unmatched junction nucleotides: 7. The CDR3 has 14 residues. CDR3 in amino acids: CASSKTGENEKLFF. DNA of the CDR3: TGCGCCAGCAGTAAGACAGGGGAAAACGAAAAACTGTTTTTT.

This clone was seen a single time. This chain links TRBV7-9 with TRBJ2-7; D is perhaps TRBD2 (7 bases). The ends were cut back, 2 bases at V and 5 bases at J, with 10 bases in the middle. The CDR3 runs 13 residues. The V gene's germline CDR1 is SEHNR and CDR2 FQNEAQ (reference sequence). CDR3 protein: CASSLWGGHEQYF. CDR3 DNA: TGTGCCAGCAGCTTATGGGGGGGCCACGAGCAGTACTTC. Using reference TRBV7-9 and TRBJ2-7 for the parts outside the CDR3, the full variable domain is DTGVSQNPRHKITKRGQNVTFRCDPISEHNRLYWYRQTLGQGPEFLTYFQNEAQLEKSRLLSDRFSAERPKGSFSTLEIQRTEQGDSAMYLCASSLWGGHEQYFGPGTRLTVT.

The chain combines TRBV19 with TRBJ2-7; 9 positions agree with TRBD2. The CDR3 has 15 amino acids. CDR1 and CDR2 from the germline V gene are LNHDA and SQIVND (reference sequence). J was trimmed by 3 bases and V by 2 bases; bases with no gene match: 5. The CDR3 reads CASSISGGHDYEQYF. The CDR3 DNA is TGTGCCAGTAGTATAAGCGGGGGGCACGACTACGAGCAGTACTTC.

The chain has TRBV6-1 and TRBJ2-2; no clear D gene. V dropped 8 bases and J dropped 3 bases, with 1 base sitting between them. The CDR3 is made up of 10 amino acids. Germline CDR1 is MNHNS and CDR2 is SASEGT. The CDR3 is CASYTGELFF. CDR3 nucleotides: TGTGCCAGCTACACCGGGGAGCTGTTTTTT.

Regarding this clone: The junction departs from the called germline gene at one end, perhaps through a read error. The chain has TRBV7-7 and TRBJ2-3; TRBD2 agrees at 10 bases. The germline CDR1 and CDR2 sequences are SSHAT and FNYEAQ (reference sequence). CDR3 size: 14 residues. DNA for the CDR3: TGTGCTAGCAGCTTAGCGGGGGGAACAGATACGCAGTATTTT. Protein: CASSLAGGTDTQYF.

The genes are TRBV7-9 and TRBJ1-2; D perhaps matches TRBD1 (5 bases). Deletions cut 3 bases from V and 6 bases from J, with 8 bases between. Germline CDR1 SEHNR, CDR2 FQNEAQ (reference sequence). CDR3 length: 12 residues. This CDR3 is CASSLQGNGYTF. CDR3 sequence (DNA): TGTGCCAGCAGCTTGCAGGGAAATGGCTACACCTTC.

This clone has a handful of counts. This chain uses TRBV5-1 with TRBJ1-2; D ambiguous. There are 11 residues in the CDR3. Trimming took off 3 bases at V and 0 bases at J, with 0 bases between the two ends. Germline lookup yields CDR1 SGHRS and CDR2 YFSETQ. The CDR3: CASSSNYGYTF. The CDR3 DNA follows: TGCGCCAGCAGCTCTAACTATGGCTACACCTTC.

V usage is TRBV7-9 and J usage is TRBJ2-7; 8 bases agree with TRBD1. Germline trimming cut 4 bases from V and 0 bases from J; bases unmatched to any gene: 14. In germline, CDR1 is SEHNR, CDR2 FQNEAQ (reference sequence). The CDR3 has 18 amino acids. Written as DNA, the CDR3 is TGTGCCAGCAGCTCCGGGACAGGTTTATTAATCATCTCCTACGAGCAGTACTTC. The encoded protein is CASSSGTGLLIISYEQYF.

The gene calls are TRBV28 and TRBJ1-2; D is uncertain. The CDR3 extends over 14 amino acids. Germline V gene data show CDR1 as MDHEN and CDR2 as SYDVKM. Deletions cut 4 bases from V and 2 bases from J, with 11 bases between. The CDR3: CASSSPPVNYGYTF. CDR3 DNA sequence: TGTGCCAGCAGTTCCCCACCGGTGAACTATGGCTACACCTTC.

This chain joins TRBV28 and TRBJ2-5, with 7 bases fitting TRBD2. CDR3 size: 16 residues. Germline V gives CDR1 MDHEN, CDR2 SYDVKM. Unmatched junction bases numbered 10, after V lost 5 bases and J lost 1 base. The CDR3 DNA reads TGTGCCAGCAGTGAATATACTAGCGCTCCCCAAGAGACCCAGTACTTC. Translation gives CASSEYTSAPQETQYF.

The chain carries TRBV11-2 and TRBJ1-1; 7 positions agree with TRBD1. The CDR3 has 15 residues. The germline V gene has CDR1 SGHAT and CDR2 FQNNGV. The J segment lost 0 bases and the V segment lost 5 bases, leaving 6 bases of the junction unmatched. The CDR3 region is CASSPTGYMNTEAFF. The CDR3 region has the DNA TGTGCCAGCAGCCCGACAGGGTATATGAACACTGAAGCTTTCTTT.

The chain uses TRBV21-1 and TRBJ1-6; TRBD1, the table's D call, was not compared with the DNA. TRBV21-1 is labeled a pseudogene. The CDR3 is 16 residues long. The CDR3 bases are TGTGCCAGCAGCAAAGGTGGCCAGGGCTATAATTCACCCCTCCACTTT. As protein: CASSKGGQGYNSPLHF.

Details on this clone: Other DNA sequences of this sample code for an identical CDR3. The V call is TRBV5-1, the J call TRBJ2-1, with 7 nucleotides matching TRBD2. The V segment lost 0 bases and the J segment 0 bases; nucleotides outside the gene matches: 3. The CDR3 totals 16 residues. The germline V gene encodes CDR1 SGHRS and CDR2 YFSETQ. CDR3 nucleotides: TGCGCCAGCAGCTTGGACGGGAGGAGCTCCTACAATGAGCAGTTCTTC. This encodes CASSLDGRSSYNEQFF.

The chain employs TRBV29-1 and TRBJ1-2, with 11 bases identical to TRBD1. CDR1 is SQVTM and CDR2 is ANQGSEA in the germline V gene. CDR3 length: 17 residues. The J segment lost 2 bases and the V segment lost 0 bases, leaving 8 bases of the junction unmatched. The CDR3 sequence: CSVEDEGTGGLNYGYTF. As DNA, the CDR3 is TGCAGCGTTGAAGATGAAGGGACAGGGGGTCTCAACTATGGCTACACCTTC. The full variable domain, in which reference TRBV29-1 and TRBJ1-2 provide the parts outside the CDR3, is SAVISQKPSRDICQRGTSLTIQCQVDSQVTMMFWYRQQPGQSLTLIATANQGSEATYESGFVIDKFPISRPNLTFSTLTVSNMSPEDSSIYLCSVEDEGTGGLNYGYTFGSGTRLTVV.

This chain joins TRBV11-2 and TRBJ1-2; D possibly corresponds to TRBD1 (5 bases). Trimming pared 5 bases from V and 3 bases from J, leaving 10 bases between. CDR3 size: 13 residues. Germline CDR1 is SGHAT and CDR2 is FQNNGV. CDR3 coding DNA: TGTGCCAGCAGCCGACAGCCCCACTATGGCTACACCTTC. Amino acid sequence: CASSRQPHYGYTF.

The rearrangement links TRBV4-2 to TRBJ2-5; 9 nucleotides align to TRBD2. The germline V gene has CDR1 LGHNA and CDR2 YNFKEQ. There are 16 residues in the CDR3. V shed 0 bases, J shed 1 base, and the junction held 3 bases outside the gene matches. Here the CDR3 DNA reads TGTGCCAGCAGCCAAGATCCAGCGGGGGGCCAAGAGACCCAGTACTTC. Amino acids: CASSQDPAGGQETQYF.

The rearrangement joins TRBV7-9 to TRBJ2-2; D is perhaps TRBD1 (5 bases). The CDR3 has 14 amino acids. Trimming left V 3 bases short and J 1 base short, with 6 bases between. CDR1 and CDR2 (germline): SEHNR, FQNEAQ (reference sequence). The CDR3 DNA reads as TGTGCCAGCAGCTTGACAGAGAACACCGGGGAGCTGTTTTTT. The encoded protein is CASSLTENTGELFF.

The J gene is TRBJ1-2, the V gene TRBV6-5, with D possibly matching TRBD1 (6 bases). V lost 5 bases to trimming and J lost 8 bases, with 12 bases between them. The CDR3 loop spans 12 amino acids. Germline V lookup: CDR1 MNHEY, CDR2 SVGAGI. The DNA of the CDR3 is TGTGCCAGCAGTCCCGCCCAGGGGGGCTACACCTTC. It yields the protein CASSPAQGGYTF.

The chain recombines TRBV10-3 with TRBJ2-5; D is perhaps TRBD1 (6 bases). The end of the DNA is better explained by TRBJ2-7, so the J call may be wrong. This CDR3 has 15 amino acids. Germline values: CDR1 ENHRY, CDR2 SYGVKD. The CDR3 DNA reads TGTGCCATCAGTGGATCCATGGACAGCCCCTACGAGCAGTACTTC. Translating it yields CAISGSMDSPYEQYF.

The chain employs TRBV7-9 and TRBJ2-1; D might be TRBD1 or TRBD2, each matching 5 bases. The CDR3 loop spans 16 amino acids. Germline V CDR1 and CDR2: SEHNR, FQNEAQ (reference sequence). V lost 4 bases, J lost 2 bases, and 15 bases lay in between. CDR3 residues: CASSSDGTFPYNEQFF. The CDR3 DNA follows: TGTGCCAGCAGCTCCGATGGGACCTTCCCCTACAATGAGCAGTTCTTC.

V is TRBV28 and J is TRBJ2-7, with D unclear. Germline CDR1 is MDHEN and CDR2 is SYDVKM. The CDR3 extends over 12 amino acids. The V end was cut by 2 bases, the J end by 4 bases, with 6 bases between. CDR3 residues: CASSLMGYEQYF. CDR3 sequence (DNA): TGTGCCAGCAGTTTAATGGGGTACGAGCAGTACTTC.

J is TRBJ2-7 and V is TRBV7-2; 9 bases agree with TRBD2. CDR1 is SGHTA and CDR2 is FQGNSA in the germline V gene. V shed 3 bases and J 2 bases; nucleotides not matched to a gene: 5. CDR3 length: 15 residues. Here the CDR3 reads CASSFAPSGAYEQYF. CDR3 bases: TGTGCCAGCAGCTTTGCCCCTAGCGGGGCCTACGAGCAGTACTTC.